This is a list of T cell receptor beta chains from one sample in a study of OX40 agonist ivuxolimab in advanced cancers. Sequenced by immunoSEQ multiplex PCR; TCRdb stores in-frame clones only, minus some. The sample shows about 93,000 clones, roughly nine tenths of them seen only once. The sample was CD4+ or CD8+ T cells sorted from blood, taken in a trial of the OX40 agonist ivuxolimab. The origin of the receptors is an adult with an advanced solid tumor such as melanoma, head and neck, liver or kidney cancer. Each CDR3 is given with its conserved first and last residue. The D gene is left open where the match is weak. Expanded clones are given a class, and other clones once, few, many or no size at all.

TRBV19	-	-	14	TRBJ2-7	TGTGCCAGTAGTATTGCCGCGGAGGCGGTCGAGCAGTACTTC	CASSIAAEAVEQYF
TRBV15	TRBD1	-	16	TRBJ1-2	TGTGCCACCAGCGCCTCACCGGACAGGGGAATTCGGGGCTACACCTTC	CATSASPDRGIRGYTF
TRBV7-3	TRBD2	-	15	TRBJ2-3	TGTGCCAGCAGCTTAATTAGCGGGAGGGGAGATACGCAGTATTTT	CASSLISGRGDTQYF
TRBV5-1	TRBD1	-	15	TRBJ2-3	TGCGCCAGCAGCTCCCCGGGACAGGGTACAGATACGCAGTATTTT	CASSSPGQGTDTQYF
TRBV9	TRBD1	once	15	TRBJ2-2	TGTGCCAGCAGCGTAGGGACAGGGGAGGCCGGGGAGCTGTTTTTT	CASSVGTGEAGELFF
TRBV7-8	-	-	15	TRBJ2-3	TGTGCCAGCAGCTTAGCCATGATGGGCACAGATACGCAGTATTTT	CASSLAMMGTDTQYF
TRBV5-6	-	-	17	TRBJ2-3	TGTGCCAGCAGCTTGGTTGGGGGGACTCCTAGCACAGATACGCAGTATTTT	CASSLVGGTPSTDTQYF
TRBV6-1	-	-	12	TRBJ2-2	TGTGCCAGCACTGAGTACACCGGGGAGCTGTTTTTT	CASTEYTGELFF
TRBV27	TRBD1	-	15	TRBJ1-6	TGTGCCAGCAGGGGGACAGGGGGTGGCTATTCACCCCTCCACTTT	CASRGTGGGYSPLHF
TRBV2	-	-	10	TRBJ1-2	TGTGCCAGCAGCAGGGCGGGCTACACCTTC	CASSRAGYTF
TRBV5-6	TRBD1	-	13	TRBJ1-2	TGTGCCAGCAGATGGGGACAGAACTATGGCTACACCTTC	CASRWGQNYGYTF
TRBV9	TRBD1	-	15	TRBJ2-2	TGTGCCAGCAGCGTAGCCGACAGGGATCCCGGGGAGCTGTTTTTT	CASSVADRDPGELFF
TRBV19	TRBD2	-	14	TRBJ2-5	TGTGCCAGTAGCCCACTAGCGGGGGACGAGACCCAGTACTTC	CASSPLAGDETQYF
TRBV30	-	-	13	TRBJ1-5	TGTGCCTGGACGCTGGGAAGCAATCAGCCCCAGCATTTT	CAWTLGSNQPQHF
TRBV18	-	few	15	TRBJ2-2	TGTGCCAGCTCACCAGGGGCAGTGAACACCGGGGAGCTGTTTTTT	CASSPGAVNTGELFF
TRBV5-6	-	-	14	TRBJ2-2	TGTGCCAGCAGCCTGGTATCCTACACCGGGGAGCTGTTTTTT	CASSLVSYTGELFF
TRBV6-5	TRBD2	-	15	TRBJ2-3	TGTGCCAGTAAGTTAGGACTAGCGAGCACAGATACGCAGTATTTT	CASKLGLASTDTQYF
TRBV7-9	-	-	16	TRBJ2-5	TGTGCCAGCAGCCCCAGGATGAGGTCCTACCAAGAGACCCAGTACTTC	CASSPRMRSYQETQYF
TRBV27	-	-	13	TRBJ1-1	TGTGCCAGCAGCTATACCATGAACACTGAAGCTTTCTTT	CASSYTMNTEAFF
TRBV19	TRBD1	once	14	TRBJ2-7	TGTGCCAGTAATCCCGGGACAGGGCCCGTCGAGCAGTACTTC	CASNPGTGPVEQYF
TRBV7-9	TRBD1	-	15	TRBJ1-5	TGTGCCAGCAGCTTAGGGACAGGGGTCAATCAGCCCCAGCATTTT	CASSLGTGVNQPQHF
TRBV5-4	TRBD2	-	16	TRBJ2-3	TGTGCCAGCAGCTTGGGAGCGGGAGTGTTGACAGATACGCAGTATTTT	CASSLGAGVLTDTQYF
TRBV19	TRBD1	-	11	TRBJ1-1	TGTGCCACCGAGGACAGGGGGCGAGCTTTCTTT	CATEDRGRAFF
TRBV7-9	-	-	14	TRBJ1-2	TGTGCCAGCAGCTTAGTTTCAGGGGTCTATGGCTACACCTTC	CASSLVSGVYGYTF
TRBV6-1	-	-	12	TRBJ1-6	TGTGCCAGCAACCTTGGGGATTCACCCCTCCACTTT	CASNLGDSPLHF
TRBV7-2	-	-	16	TRBJ1-1	TGTGCCAGCAGCTTAGCGGTACAGGGTGGTAACACTGAAGCTTTCTTT	CASSLAVQGGNTEAFF
TRBV4-1	-	-	16	TRBJ1-2	TGCGCCAGCAGCCAAGATAGTGTTGCGGTATTGGGTGGCTACACCTTC	CASSQDSVAVLGGYTF
TRBV7-2	TRBD1	once	15	TRBJ2-2	TGTGCCAGCAGCCGAGACAGGGGATCGGACGGGGAGCTGTTTTTT	CASSRDRGSDGELFF
TRBV27	TRBD2	-	16	TRBJ2-1	TGTGCCAGCAGTTCCTTAGCGGGATTAGGCTACAATGAGCAGTTCTTC	CASSSLAGLGYNEQFF
TRBV6-5	-	-	15	TRBJ1-5	TGTGCCAGCAGTCCCCCGGGGGGGAGCAATCAGCCCCAGCATTTT	CASSPPGGSNQPQHF
TRBV2	-	-	14	TRBJ2-2	TGTGCCAGCAGTGATGTACTCCAAAGCGGGGAGCTGTTTTTT	CASSDVLQSGELFF
TRBV5-1	TRBD2	once	16	TRBJ2-3	TGCGCCAGCAGCTGGTCGACTAGCGGGAGTGGAGATACGCAGTATTTT	CASSWSTSGSGDTQYF
TRBV7-6	TRBD1	-	16	TRBJ2-3	TGTGCCAGCAGCTATGCAGGGGGACAGTCCACAGATACGCAGTATTTT	CASSYAGGQSTDTQYF
TRBV2	-	-	14	TRBJ2-5	TGTGCCAGCAGGACCCGACTAGTCCAAGAGACCCAGTACTTC	CASRTRLVQETQYF
TRBV10-3	-	-	14	TRBJ1-1	TGTGCCATCAGAGAAACACAGGGGAACACTGAAGCTTTCTTT	CAIRETQGNTEAFF
TRBV4-2	TRBD1	-	14	TRBJ1-5	TGTGCCAGCAGCCAGGACAGGGTGGGACAGCCCCAGCATTTT	CASSQDRVGQPQHF
TRBV19	-	once	16	TRBJ1-1	TGTGCCAGTAGTAGGGAGGTTGGGGGATTGAACACTGAAGCTTTCTTT	CASSREVGGLNTEAFF
TRBV6-1	-	-	15	TRBJ2-7	TGTGCCACCAGTCGGGCCACGGATTCTTCCTACGAGCAGTACTTC	CATSRATDSSYEQYF
TRBV11-3	TRBD2	-	15	TRBJ2-2	TGTGCCAGCAGCTCCGGGGGGATAAACACCGGGGAGCTGTTTTTT	CASSSGGINTGELFF